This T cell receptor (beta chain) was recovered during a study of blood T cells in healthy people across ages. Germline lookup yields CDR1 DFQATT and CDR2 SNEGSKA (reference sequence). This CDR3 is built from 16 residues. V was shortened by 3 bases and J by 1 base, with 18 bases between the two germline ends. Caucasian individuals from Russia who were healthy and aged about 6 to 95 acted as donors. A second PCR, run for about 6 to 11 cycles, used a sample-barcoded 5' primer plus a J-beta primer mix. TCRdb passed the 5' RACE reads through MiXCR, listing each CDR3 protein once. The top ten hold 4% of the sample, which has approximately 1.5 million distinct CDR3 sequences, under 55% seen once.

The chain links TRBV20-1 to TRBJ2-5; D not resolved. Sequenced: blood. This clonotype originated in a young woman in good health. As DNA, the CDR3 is TGCAGTGCTAGGGGTTTTGTTTTGCCGATCCAAGAGACCCAGTACTTC. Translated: CSARGFVLPIQETQYF.